This T cell receptor beta chain was identified in a study of regulatory T cells in long-lasting Graves disease. Notes on the study in general: The study found TRBV28, TRBJ1-2 and TRBJ2-5 favored in persistent disease.

The CDR3 has 15 amino acids. V dropped 2 bases and J dropped 1 base, with 11 bases sitting between them. The V gene's germline CDR1 is LGHNA and CDR2 YNFKEQ. This clonotype was counted many times. Its antigen is still unknown. Indicated time point: newly diagnosed GD, antithyroid drugs for less than 3 months. The TCR library used RNA extracted from PBMCs. In Xi'an, China, an endocrinology department was the source of patients. Construction of TCR beta libraries relied on iRepertoire HTBI primers and on Arm-PCR targeting CDR3 regions. MiXCR was run by TCRdb on the multiplex PCR reads, yielding one entry per CDR3 protein. The sample holds about half a million distinct CDR3 sequences, 9.5% to 15% seen once. This sample also belongs to another study, concerning T cells in Graves' hyperthyroidism and ophthalmopathy.

The rearrangement joins TRBV4-2 to TRBJ2-5; D may be TRBD1 (6 bases). The TCR sequence derives from a woman aged 25 to 39 with Graves disease. This specimen was peripheral blood mononuclear cells (PBMCs), taken at new diagnosis, from a patient treated with antithyroid drugs. The DNA for the CDR3 is TGTGCCAGCAGCCAAAAGGCAGGGGCCCAAGAGACCCAGTACTTC. This encodes CASSQKAGAQETQYF.